Presented here are 27 T cell receptor beta chains from one specimen sequenced in a study of shared T cell receptors in the human thymus. TCRdb keeps only in-frame clones here, not all; method: immunoSEQ multiplex PCR. The table records about 660,000 clones, around nine tenths of them present only once. The sample was also linked to a second study, of human thymus T cells.

Sequenced sample: thymocytes. These receptors were collected from a boy in the first two years of life with a congenital heart defect.

The chain recombines TRBV4-3 with TRBJ2-7; TRBD2 matches at 10 bases. The V gene's germline CDR1 is LGHNA and CDR2 YSLEER. V gave up 1 base and J gave up 2 bases; unmatched junction bases: 8. The CDR3 loop spans 17 amino acids. The CDR3 is CASSQGRQREGPYEQYF. For the CDR3, the DNA is TGCGCCAGCAGCCAAGGCCGTCAGCGGGAGGGCCCCTACGAGCAGTACTTC.

The chain links TRBV11-3 to TRBJ2-7, with D possibly TRBD1 on 7 matching bases. V gave up 0 bases and J gave up 2 bases, with 11 bases separating them. Germline-derived CDR1 and CDR2 are SGHNT and YENEEA. This CDR3 region has 15 residues. The CDR3 spells CASSLDRGDPYEQYF. The CDR3 DNA follows: TGTGCCAGCAGCTTAGACAGGGGGGACCCCTACGAGCAGTACTTC.

V and J are TRBV4-3 and TRBJ2-3; TRBD2 matches 12 bases. Germline V gene data show CDR1 as LGHNA and CDR2 as YSLEER. This CDR3 is built from 17 residues. The V segment lost 0 bases and the J segment 4 bases; nucleotides outside the gene matches: 5. The CDR3 nucleotides read TGCGCCAGCAGCCAAGAGGCTAGCGGGAGGGGGGCAGATACGCAGTATTTT. Translating gives CASSQEASGRGADTQYF.

This rearrangement joins TRBV25-1 to TRBJ1-1; D is uncertain. Germline V lookup: CDR1 MGHDK, CDR2 SYGVNS. Deletions cut 2 bases from V and 1 base from J, with 11 bases between. The CDR3 loop spans 15 amino acids. The CDR3 DNA is TGTGCCAGCAGTGAACGGGTGTACGGGAACACTGAAGCTTTCTTT. Protein: CASSERVYGNTEAFF.

The chain uses TRBV25-1 and TRBJ2-3; D possibly corresponds to TRBD2 (6 bases). The CDR3 is made up of 14 amino acids. Germline lookup yields CDR1 MGHDK and CDR2 SYGVNS. V lost 7 bases, J lost 0 bases, and 11 bases lay in between. The CDR3 loop is CASMGGSSTDTQYF. DNA of the CDR3: TGTGCCAGCATGGGGGGATCTAGCACAGATACGCAGTATTTT.

The chain employs TRBV4-1 and TRBJ1-5; the D gene is possibly TRBD1 (5 bases). V lost 1 base and J 5 bases, leaving 21 bases between the germline ends. This CDR3 spans 18 amino acids. CDR1 and CDR2 (germline): MGHRA, YSYEKL. This chain's CDR3 is CASSQGRVDSPLDQPQHF. As DNA, the CDR3 is TGCGCCAGCAGCCAAGGACGCGTAGACAGTCCCTTGGATCAGCCCCAGCATTTT.

About this clone: This sample includes further DNA sequences coding for the same CDR3. The chain combines TRBV5-6 with TRBJ2-3; 7 bases are a match to TRBD2. The V segment lost 0 bases and the J segment 0 bases; nucleotides outside the gene matches: 1. CDR1 and CDR2 (germline): SGHDT, YYEEEE. The CDR3 has 15 residues. The CDR3 protein is CASSLGAGSTDTQYF. The CDR3 coding sequence is TGTGCCAGCAGCTTGGGAGCGGGGAGCACAGATACGCAGTATTTT.

The chain employs TRBV11-3 and TRBJ2-7; 8 bases map to TRBD2. Germline V gene sequence: CDR1 SGHNT, CDR2 YENEEA. The CDR3 is 18 amino acids. The ends lost 4 bases at V and 3 bases at J; junction bases unmatched: 17. The CDR3 protein is CASSYREGLAARIYEQYF. The CDR3 DNA follows: TGTGCCAGCAGCTACCGGGAGGGTTTGGCGGCCAGAATCTACGAGCAGTACTTC.

This clone has only a few counts. The CDR3 DNA is TGTGCCAGCGCTCGCTACCTCCCATACGAGCAGTACTTC. It translates to CASARYLPYEQYF. The V call is TRBV7-8, the J call TRBJ2-7; the D is unclear. Germline CDR1 SGHVS, CDR2 FQNEAQ. V gave up 8 bases and J gave up 4 bases, with 15 bases separating them. This CDR3 comprises 13 residues.

The chain employs TRBV5-1 and TRBJ1-2; no firm D call. This CDR3 comprises 13 residues. The V gene's germline CDR1 is SGHRS and CDR2 YFSETQ. Between the trimmed V and J ends, which lost 4 bases and 4 bases, there was a span of 11 bases. This CDR3 reads CASSGDTGYGYTF. The CDR3 DNA reads as TGCGCCAGCAGCGGCGACACCGGCTATGGCTACACCTTC.

The chain recombines TRBV10-3 with TRBJ2-1; the match to TRBD1 covers 10 bases. V shed 0 bases, J shed 9 bases, and the junction held 8 bases outside the gene matches. The CDR3 runs to 16 residues. Germline V lookup: CDR1 ENHRY, CDR2 SYGVKD. CDR3 nucleotides: TGTGCCATCAGTGAGTCGATCGGGACAGGGGTATGTGAGCAGTTCTTC. Its protein is CAISESIGTGVCEQFF.

The rearrangement joins TRBV28 to TRBJ2-7; 8 bases align to TRBD2. The CDR3 extends over 13 amino acids. Trimming cost V 8 bases and J 2 bases; bases outside gene matches: 5. Germline CDR1 reads MDHEN; CDR2 reads SYDVKM. CDR3 in DNA: TGTGCCAGCCGCGTAGCGGGGACCTACGAGCAGTACTTC. Translating it yields CASRVAGTYEQYF.

V usage is TRBV6-5 and J usage is TRBJ2-5; 13 nucleotides match TRBD2. V dropped 6 bases and J dropped 9; count of bases not matched to a gene: 7. The CDR3 sequence is 14 residues long. CDR1 is MNHEY and CDR2 is SVGAGI in the germline V gene. Written as DNA, the CDR3 is TGTGCCAGCAGGGGACTAGCGGGATATGGGGCCCAGTACTTC. Amino acids: CASRGLAGYGAQYF.

The V gene is TRBV6-4, the J gene TRBJ2-4; TRBD1 might be the D (5 bases). CDR3 size: 15 residues. Trimming stripped 3 bases from V and 0 bases from J, with 9 bases between. Germline assignment: CDR1 MRHNA and CDR2 SNTAGT. The CDR3 loop is CASSEGQLAKNIQYF. The CDR3 coding sequence is TGTGCCAGCAGTGAGGGGCAGCTAGCCAAAAACATTCAGTACTTC.

The chain links TRBV2 to TRBJ2-1; the match to TRBD2 covers 7 bases. The V gene's germline CDR1 is SNHLY and CDR2 FYNNEI. V trimming: 8 bases; J trimming: 8 bases; junction bases outside the gene matches: 12. CDR3 size: 14 residues. The CDR3 protein is CASGGVLKRDEQFF. The CDR3 coding sequence is TGTGCCAGCGGGGGGGTCCTCAAGAGGGATGAGCAGTTCTTC.

This sequence joins TRBV27 and TRBJ2-1, with 7 bases lining up with TRBD2. V shed 2 bases and J 7 bases; nucleotides not matched to a gene: 14. The CDR3 is made up of 17 amino acids. Germline values: CDR1 MNHEY, CDR2 SMNVEV (reference sequence). As DNA, the CDR3 is TGTGCCAGCAGTTTAAAGGAATCGGCGGGAGTCCTTAATGAGCAGTTCTTC. It codes for CASSLKESAGVLNEQFF.

The rearrangement joins TRBV5-1 to TRBJ2-5; 12 bases agree with TRBD1. The CDR3 contains 16 residues. Germline V gene lookup returns CDR1 SGHRS and CDR2 YFSETQ. J lost 1 base, V lost 4 bases, and 5 bases had no gene match. CDR3 bases: TGCGCCAGCAGCCCAAGGGACAGGGGGCCCCAAGAGACCCAGTACTTC. Its translation: CASSPRDRGPQETQYF.

The genes are TRBV18 and TRBJ2-6; the match to TRBD1 covers 7 bases. Per the germline V gene, CDR1 is KGHSH and CDR2 is LQKENI. CDR3 length equals 17 residues. J lost 0 bases, V lost 0 bases, and 2 bases had no gene match. The CDR3 nucleotides are TGTGCCAGCTCACCACCTACAGGGGACTCTGGGGCCAACGTCCTGACTTTC. Amino acid sequence: CASSPPTGDSGANVLTF.

The J gene is TRBJ2-1, the V gene TRBV27, with D unresolved. The ends were cut back, 8 bases at V and 4 bases at J, with 12 bases in the middle. The CDR3 sequence is 13 residues long. CDR1 and CDR2 (germline): MNHEY, SMNVEV (reference sequence). In DNA form, the CDR3 reads TGTGCCAGCTCCCCGCGTCGATACAATGAGCAGTTCTTC. Translation: CASSPRRYNEQFF.

The V gene is TRBV4-3, the J gene TRBJ2-1, with 10 bases that match TRBD2. V shed 3 bases, J shed 2 bases, and the junction held 4 bases outside the gene matches. The CDR3 has 16 amino acids. Germline V gives CDR1 LGHNA, CDR2 YSLEER. The CDR3 spells CASSQSGRAPYNEQFF. CDR3 DNA sequence: TGCGCCAGCAGCCAGAGCGGGAGGGCCCCCTACAATGAGCAGTTCTTC.

This chain connects TRBV2 to TRBJ2-1, with D possibly matching TRBD2 (5 bases). This CDR3 spans 12 amino acids. The V and J ends lost 6 bases and 12 bases respectively, with 15 bases between them. CDR1 is SNHLY and CDR2 is FYNNEI in the germline V gene. The CDR3 DNA follows: TGTGCCAGCAGGTCGACCGGGGTTCCGCAGTTCTTC. It specifies CASRSTGVPQFF.

This sequence joins TRBV7-2 and TRBJ2-7, with 11 bases identical to TRBD2. Germline V gene sequence: CDR1 SGHTA, CDR2 FQGNSA. CDR3 length equals 17 residues. V was clipped by 1 base and J by 5 bases; unmatched bases: 10. The CDR3 DNA sequence: TGTGCCAGCAGCTTAGGAAATAGCGGGAGGGTAGTCCACGAGCAGTACTTC. Its protein is CASSLGNSGRVVHEQYF.

This chain links TRBV7-2 with TRBJ2-7, with 9 bases fitting TRBD2. The J segment lost 1 base and the V segment lost 2 bases, leaving 6 bases of the junction unmatched. CDR1 SGHTA and CDR2 FQGNSA come from the germline V gene. This CDR3 has 16 residues. CDR3 in amino acids: CASSLPSGIGSYEQYF. The DNA of the CDR3 is TGTGCCAGCAGCTTACCTAGCGGGATCGGTTCCTACGAGCAGTACTTC.

The chain has TRBV7-6 and TRBJ2-5; 8 nucleotides agree with TRBD1. This CDR3 contains 13 residues. J gave up 12 bases and V 0 bases, and 6 bases lay outside the gene matches. The germline V gene encodes CDR1 SGHVS and CDR2 FNYEAQ. CDR3 amino acids: CASSLAGRGQEYF. CDR3 nucleotides: TGTGCCAGCAGCTTAGCGGGGCGGGGACAGGAGTACTTC.

V gene TRBV5-4 combines with J gene TRBJ2-3; 9 nucleotides agree with TRBD1. The CDR3 runs to 15 residues. Unmatched junction bases numbered 4, after V lost 4 bases and J lost 1 base. Germline-derived CDR1 and CDR2 are SGHNT and YYREEE (reference sequence). The CDR3, as DNA: TGTGCCAGCAGCAACCGGGACAGGGGCACAGATACGCAGTATTTT. It specifies CASSNRDRGTDTQYF.

J is TRBJ2-1 and V is TRBV9; TRBD2 agrees at 8 bases. The CDR3 spans 16 residues. CDR1 SGDLS and CDR2 YYNGEE come from the germline V gene. The V and J ends lost 0 bases and 6 bases, in that order; junction bases with no gene match: 8. The chain's CDR3 is CASSVGAGESANEQFF. CDR3 bases: TGTGCCAGCAGCGTAGGAGCGGGAGAGTCGGCCAATGAGCAGTTCTTC.

The rearrangement links TRBV6-6 to TRBJ1-5, with D maybe TRBD1 (6 bases). The length of the CDR3 is 15 residues. Germline V CDR1 and CDR2: MNHNY, SVGAGI (reference sequence). V dropped 6 bases and J dropped 4 bases, with 16 bases sitting between them. The CDR3: CASRLGQQENQPQHF. The CDR3 bases are TGTGCCAGCAGGCTTGGACAGCAGGAAAATCAGCCCCAGCATTTT.